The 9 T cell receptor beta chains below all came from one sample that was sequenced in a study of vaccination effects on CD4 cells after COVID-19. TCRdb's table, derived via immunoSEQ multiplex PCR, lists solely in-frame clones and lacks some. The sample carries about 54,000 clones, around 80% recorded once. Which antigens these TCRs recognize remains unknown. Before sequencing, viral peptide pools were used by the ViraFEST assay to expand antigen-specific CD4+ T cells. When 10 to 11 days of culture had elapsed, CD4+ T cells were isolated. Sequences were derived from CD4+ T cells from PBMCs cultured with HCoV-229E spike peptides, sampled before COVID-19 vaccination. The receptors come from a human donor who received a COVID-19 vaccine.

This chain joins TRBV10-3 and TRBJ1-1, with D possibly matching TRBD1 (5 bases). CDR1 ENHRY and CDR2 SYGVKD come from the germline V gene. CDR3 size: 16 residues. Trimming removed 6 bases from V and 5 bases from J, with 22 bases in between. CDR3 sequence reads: CAISNGDPSLITEAFF. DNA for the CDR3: TGTGCCATCAGCAACGGGGACCCGAGTTTGATAACTGAAGCTTTCTTT.

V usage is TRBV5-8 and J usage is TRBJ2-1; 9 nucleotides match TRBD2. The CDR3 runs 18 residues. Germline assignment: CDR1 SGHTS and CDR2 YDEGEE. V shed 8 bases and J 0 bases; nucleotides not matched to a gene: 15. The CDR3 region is CASPQGLAGDYSYNEQFF. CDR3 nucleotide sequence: TGTGCCAGTCCGCAGGGGTTAGCGGGGGACTACTCCTACAATGAGCAGTTCTTC. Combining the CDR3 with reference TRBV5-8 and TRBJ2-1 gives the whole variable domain EAGVTQSPTHLIKTRGQQATLRCSPISGHTSVYWYQQALGLGLQFLLWYDEGEERNRGNFPPRFSGRQFPNYSSELNVNALELEDSALYLCASPQGLAGDYSYNEQFFGPGTRLTVL.

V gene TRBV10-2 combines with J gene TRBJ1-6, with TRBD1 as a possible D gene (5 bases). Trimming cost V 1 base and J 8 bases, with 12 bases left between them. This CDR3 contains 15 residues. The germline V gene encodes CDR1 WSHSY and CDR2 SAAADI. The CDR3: CASSELGRGDSPLHF. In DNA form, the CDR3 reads TGCGCCAGCAGTGAGTTGGGACGGGGGGATTCACCCCTCCACTTT.

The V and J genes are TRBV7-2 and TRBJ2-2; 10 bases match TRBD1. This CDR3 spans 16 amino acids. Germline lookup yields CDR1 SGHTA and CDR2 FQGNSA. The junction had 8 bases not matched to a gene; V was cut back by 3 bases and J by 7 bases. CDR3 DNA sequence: TGTGCCAGCAGCTTCCCGAGGACAGGGGGGATCGGGGAGCTGTTTTTT. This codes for CASSFPRTGGIGELFF.

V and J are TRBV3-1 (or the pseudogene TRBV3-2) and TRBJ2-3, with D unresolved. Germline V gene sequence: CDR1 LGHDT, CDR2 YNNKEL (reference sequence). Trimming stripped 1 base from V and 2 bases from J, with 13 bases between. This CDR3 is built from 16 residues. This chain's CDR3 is CASSQGNEDPTDTQYF. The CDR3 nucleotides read TGTGCCAGCAGCCAAGGGAATGAGGATCCCACAGATACGCAGTATTTT.

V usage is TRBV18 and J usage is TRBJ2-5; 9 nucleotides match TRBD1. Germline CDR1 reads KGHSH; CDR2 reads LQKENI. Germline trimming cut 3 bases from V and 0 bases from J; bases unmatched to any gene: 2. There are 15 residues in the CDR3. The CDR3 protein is CASSPGTGYQETQYF. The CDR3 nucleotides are TGTGCCAGCTCACCCGGGACAGGGTACCAAGAGACCCAGTACTTC.

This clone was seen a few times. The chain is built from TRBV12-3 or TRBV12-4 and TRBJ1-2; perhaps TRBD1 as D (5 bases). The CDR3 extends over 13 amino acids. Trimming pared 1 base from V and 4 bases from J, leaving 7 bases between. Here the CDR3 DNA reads TGTGCCAGCAGTTTAGACACAGGCTATGGCTACACCTTC. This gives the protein CASSLDTGYGYTF.

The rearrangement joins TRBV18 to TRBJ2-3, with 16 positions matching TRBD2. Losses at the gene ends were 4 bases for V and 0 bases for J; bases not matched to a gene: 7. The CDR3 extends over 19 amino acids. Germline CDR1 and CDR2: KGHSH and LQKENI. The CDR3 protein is CASSRPGLAGGPSTDTQYF. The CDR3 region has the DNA TGTGCCAGCTCACGCCCGGGACTAGCGGGGGGGCCAAGCACAGATACGCAGTATTTT.

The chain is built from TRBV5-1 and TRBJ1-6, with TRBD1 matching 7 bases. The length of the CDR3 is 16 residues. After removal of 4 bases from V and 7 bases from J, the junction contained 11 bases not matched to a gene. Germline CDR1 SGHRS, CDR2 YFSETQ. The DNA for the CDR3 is TGCGCCAGCAGCCTGAATACAGGGGAGACGAATTCACCCCTCCACTTT. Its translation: CASSLNTGETNSPLHF.